This T cell receptor (beta chain) was captured by sequencing in a study of cytomegalovirus exposure and HLA in healthy donors. Study results and limitations: A previous analysis found most TCR beta V segments productive roughly 87% or roughly 30% of the time.

Points on this clone: Its antigen is as yet unknown.

The PCR ran on 60 Vbeta and 13 Jbeta primers. Assay: immunoSEQ multiplex PCR; the TCRdb copy retains only in-frame clones and omits some. The data hold approximately 130,000 clones, with 70% to 75% observed a single time. The V end was cut by 5 bases, the J end by 4 bases, with 27 bases between. CDR1 MDHEN and CDR2 SYDVKM come from the germline V gene. The CDR3 consists of 18 residues. The chain has TRBV28 and TRBJ2-7; TRBD2 is a possible D gene (6 bases). This clonotype was obtained from a man aged 25 to 40 in good health and CMV-seronegative. The sample consisted of PBMCs. The CDR3 here is CASSSLGSGRGRPYEQYF. The CDR3 DNA sequence: TGTGCCAGCAGTAGCCTCGGCTCCGGGAGAGGTAGGCCTTACGAGCAGTACTTC. Complete variable domain (other parts from reference TRBV28 and TRBJ2-7): DVKVTQSSRYLVKRTGEKVFLECVQDMDHENMFWYRQDPGLGLRLIYFSYDVKMKEKGDIPEGYSVSREKKERFSLILESASTNQTSMYLCASSSLGSGRGRPYEQYFGPGTRLTVT.